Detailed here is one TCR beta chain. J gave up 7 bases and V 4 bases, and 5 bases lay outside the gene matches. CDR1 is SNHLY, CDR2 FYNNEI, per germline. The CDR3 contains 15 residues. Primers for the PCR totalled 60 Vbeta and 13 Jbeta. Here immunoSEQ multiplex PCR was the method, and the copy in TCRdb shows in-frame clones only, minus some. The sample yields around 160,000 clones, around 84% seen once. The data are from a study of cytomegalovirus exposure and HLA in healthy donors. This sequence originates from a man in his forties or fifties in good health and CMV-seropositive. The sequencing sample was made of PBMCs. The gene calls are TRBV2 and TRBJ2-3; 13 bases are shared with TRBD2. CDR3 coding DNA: TGTGCCAGCAGTGCAACTAGCGGGAGGGCCTATACGCAGTATTTT. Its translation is CASSATSGRAYTQYF.